Below, 13 T cell receptor beta chains from the same sample are listed, as sequenced in a study of beta chain features in type 1 diabetes (dated by TCRdb to about 2018). Paper-wide results and their limitations: Type 1 diabetes patients showed a moderate but significant shortening of TCRB CDR3 length in all four CD4+ subsets.

Their antigens are not known. Library preparation was by the immunoSEQ multiplex PCR assay. The High Capacity cDNA Reverse Transcription Kit was used to reverse transcribe all of the isolated RNA, meaning that expressed TCRB transcripts were what got sequenced. In its TCRdb copy, this immuneACCESS table keeps in-frame sequences only and misses some clones. Where compared with another copy, unresolved V genes explain less than half of these, and the others have no known cause. The sample records about 660,000 clones, about 14% of which are singletons. The top ten hold approximately 0.043% of the sample. Sample: naive CD4+ T cells from blood. The intended sense of this specimen's cell subset or site label: true naive CD4+ T cells. The receptor set was obtained from a man aged 18 to 30 with type 1 diabetes.

V usage is TRBV7-2 and J usage is TRBJ2-5; D gene unclear. Trimming removed 1 base at V and 2 bases at J, with 11 bases between. Germline V gene data show CDR1 as SGHTA and CDR2 as FQGNSA. The CDR3 runs to 15 residues. This CDR3 is CASSLGIRKQETQYF. The CDR3, as DNA: TGTGCCAGCAGCTTAGGTATCAGGAAACAAGAGACCCAGTACTTC.

J is TRBJ2-3 and V is TRBV2; D gene uncertain. Germline V CDR1 and CDR2: SNHLY, FYNNEI. CDR3 length equals 14 residues. Between the trimmed V and J ends, which lost 5 bases and 0 bases, there was a span of 9 bases. This CDR3 is CASSSVASTDTQYF. The CDR3 nucleotides read TGTGCCAGCAGTTCAGTGGCCAGCACAGATACGCAGTATTTT.

DNA of the CDR3: TGTGCCAGCAGCCATGATTACTACGAGCAGTACTTC. Translated, it gives CASSHDYYEQYF. V is TRBV7-2 and J is TRBJ2-7; D remains unclear. Germline V gives CDR1 SGHTA, CDR2 FQGNSA. The CDR3 length is 12 residues. Trimming stripped 5 bases from V and 3 bases from J, with 8 bases between.

The CDR3 DNA sequence: TGTGCCAGCAGGTCAAGGGAGAACACTGAAGCTTTCTTT. Protein: CASRSRENTEAFF. J is TRBJ1-1 and V is TRBV6-1; D is uncertain. The length of the CDR3 is 13 residues. The V gene lost 6 bases and the J gene lost 1 base, with 9 bases spanning the gap. Per germline, CDR1 MNHNS and CDR2 SASEGT.

This clone was seen a handful of times. This chain uses TRBV5-1 with TRBJ2-5; 7 bases align to TRBD2. The CDR3 contains 16 residues. Looked up from germline, CDR1 is SGHRS and CDR2 is YFSETQ. V shed 6 bases and J 4 bases; nucleotides not matched to a gene: 15. The CDR3 loop is CASTPGGSSSGETQYF. Written as DNA, the CDR3 is TGCGCCAGCACCCCCGGGGGGTCCTCTTCAGGAGAGACCCAGTACTTC.

This clone was observed a few times. The chain carries TRBV30 and TRBJ1-1; no definite D call. In germline, CDR1 is GTSNPN, CDR2 SVGIG (reference sequence). The CDR3 contains 15 residues. The ends were cut back, 0 bases at V and 6 bases at J, with 17 bases in the middle. The CDR3 nucleotides are TGTGCCTGGAGTGTTTTACCGACCAAAATCGCTGAAGCTTTCTTT. Its translation: CAWSVLPTKIAEAFF.

Only a few counts were recorded for this clone. The chain joins TRBV30 to TRBJ2-3; the match to TRBD2 covers 10 bases. Germline V gene lookup returns CDR1 GTSNPN and CDR2 SVGIG (reference sequence). CDR3 size: 16 residues. V trimming: 1 base; J trimming: 1 base; junction bases outside the gene matches: 5. The DNA of the CDR3 is TGTGCCTGGAGTGAGGGTCTAGCGGGAGGCACAGATACGCAGTATTTT. Translating gives CAWSEGLAGGTDTQYF.

This clone has a handful of counts. The chain uses TRBV5-1 and TRBJ2-7; D gene ambiguous. V gave up 1 base and J gave up 5 bases, with 7 bases separating them. The CDR3 has 12 amino acids. CDR1 and CDR2 (germline): SGHRS, YFSETQ. In nucleotides, the CDR3 is TGCGCCAGCAGCTTGATGGAAGACGAGCAGTACTTC. This gives the protein CASSLMEDEQYF.

V and J are TRBV7-8 and TRBJ1-2; D remains unclear. This CDR3 is 15 amino acids long. Trimming stripped 6 bases from V and 7 bases from J, with 21 bases between. The germline V gene has CDR1 SGHVS and CDR2 FQNEAQ. CDR3 region: CASSTTSLSQSGYTF. The CDR3 DNA follows: TGTGCCAGCAGTACTACCAGCTTAAGTCAGAGTGGCTACACCTTC.

This clone was counted only a few times. This chain uses TRBV21-1 with TRBJ2-5; TRBD2 is the table's D call, not checked against the DNA. TRBV21-1 is a pseudogene locus. The CDR3 is 15 amino acids. The CDR3 bases are TGTGCCAGCAGCAGAGGAACCCGTGCCCAAGAGACCCAGTACTTC. Encoded protein: CASSRGTRAQETQYF.

The chain links TRBV7-9 to TRBJ2-3; 11 nucleotides align to TRBD1. This CDR3 is built from 15 residues. The ends lost 6 bases at V and 4 bases at J; junction bases unmatched: 6. Germline assignment: CDR1 SEHNR and CDR2 FQNEAQ (reference sequence). In DNA form, the CDR3 reads TGTGCCAGCAGTCCCGGGACAGGGGGTTCAGATACGCAGTATTTT. It translates to CASSPGTGGSDTQYF.

This clone was seen a few times. V and J are TRBV2 and TRBJ1-1; no clear D gene. The CDR3 has 14 amino acids. Germline CDR1 SNHLY, CDR2 FYNNEI. With 3 bases removed from V and 0 bases from J, the gap between germline ends came to 8 bases. Here the CDR3 reads CASSDRRMNTEAFF. The CDR3 nucleotides are TGTGCCAGCAGTGACCGGAGAATGAACACTGAAGCTTTCTTT. Drawing the rest from reference TRBV2 and TRBJ1-1, the complete variable domain is EPEVTQTPSHQVTQMGQEVILRCVPISNHLYFYWYRQILGQKVEFLVSFYNNEISEKSEIFDDQFSVERPDGSNFTLKIRSTKLEDSAMYFCASSDRRMNTEAFFGQGTRLTVV.

The genes are TRBV4-2 and TRBJ2-2; D not resolved. V gave up 3 bases and J gave up 6 bases, with 11 bases separating them. The V gene's germline CDR1 is LGHNA and CDR2 YNFKEQ. This CDR3 comprises 14 residues. The CDR3 DNA follows: TGTGCCAGCAGCCATGCAACAGTGGCCGGGGAGCTGTTTTTT. Translated: CASSHATVAGELFF.